Below are 15 T cell receptor beta chains sequenced from a single sample in a study of cytomegalovirus exposure and HLA in healthy donors. Assay used: immunoSEQ multiplex PCR; TCRdb lists only in-frame clones, some missing. The data show about 220,000 clones, with 75% to 95% seen just once and 0.8% to 1.2% held by the top ten. Sample: PBMCs. The receptors stem from a woman younger than 30 in good health and CMV-seronegative.

The chain uses TRBV19 and TRBJ2-5; perhaps TRBD1 as D (6 bases). V lost 11 bases, J lost 5 bases, and 21 bases lay in between. Germline CDR1 is LNHDA and CDR2 is SQIVND (reference sequence). The CDR3 contains 14 residues. Here the CDR3 DNA reads TGTGCCTCCCGAGGGGCACAGGGAAGGGAGACCCAGTACTTC. It specifies CASRGAQGRETQYF.

This chain uses TRBV7-9 with TRBJ1-1, with a possible D match to TRBD1 (6 bases). V lost 6 bases and J 0 bases, leaving 11 bases between the germline ends. The germline V gene has CDR1 SEHNR and CDR2 FQNEAQ (reference sequence). The CDR3 length is 14 residues. The CDR3 DNA follows: TGTGCCAGCAGTGGGGAGGGGGTGAACACTGAAGCTTTCTTT. Its protein product is CASSGEGVNTEAFF.

This clone has a single count. The V call is TRBV11-2, the J call TRBJ2-2; TRBD2 matches at 9 bases. The CDR3 has 17 residues. Germline CDR1 SGHAT, CDR2 FQNNGV. The V gene end was trimmed by 4 bases and the J gene end by 9 bases; junction bases not matched to a gene: 15. CDR3 in DNA: TGTGCCAGCAGCTGGAGCGCCGGGACTAGCATTACCCGGGAGCTGTTTTTT. It is translated as CASSWSAGTSITRELFF.

The genes are TRBV27 and TRBJ2-3; no definite D call. V was clipped by 5 bases and J by 7 bases, with 7 bases between them. The CDR3 is made up of 11 amino acids. Germline V lookup: CDR1 MNHEY, CDR2 SMNVEV (reference sequence). The CDR3 DNA reads as TGTGCCAGCAGTCGAGAAAATACGCAGTATTTT. The encoded protein is CASSRENTQYF.

The rearrangement uses TRBV7-2 and TRBJ1-2; 9 positions match TRBD1. The germline V gene encodes CDR1 SGHTA and CDR2 FQGNSA. J gave up 1 base and V 6 bases, and 9 bases lay outside the gene matches. The CDR3 spans 16 residues. The DNA for the CDR3 is TGTGCCAGCAGAAAAGGGGTGACAGGGGGTAACTATGGCTACACCTTC. It is translated as CASRKGVTGGNYGYTF.

The chain carries TRBV29-1 and TRBJ2-2; the match to TRBD2 covers 11 bases. Per germline, CDR1 SQVTM and CDR2 ANQGSEA. The CDR3 contains 13 residues. The trim removed 4 bases at V and 8 bases at J, leaving 3 bases unmatched. CDR3 nucleotide sequence: TGCAGCGTTGTGACTAGCGGGGAAGGGGAGCTGTTTTTT. It codes for CSVVTSGEGELFF.

The chain is built from TRBV15 and TRBJ1-2; 8 nucleotides match TRBD1. There are 15 residues in the CDR3. V lost 3 bases, J lost 3 bases, and 6 bases stayed unmatched. CDR1 and CDR2 (germline): LNHNV, YYDKDF (reference sequence). CDR3 sequence reads: CATSSWTGPYYGYTF. As DNA, the CDR3 is TGTGCCACCAGCAGTTGGACAGGGCCGTACTATGGCTACACCTTC.

V and J are TRBV27 and TRBJ2-3; 13 positions agree with TRBD2. The CDR3 is made up of 18 amino acids. Germline lookup yields CDR1 MNHEY and CDR2 SMNVEV (reference sequence). With V trimmed by 6 bases and J by 1 base, 10 bases remained unmatched. Here the CDR3 reads CASSYLFGTSGGTDTQYF. DNA for the CDR3: TGTGCCAGCAGCTACCTATTCGGGACTAGCGGGGGCACAGATACGCAGTATTTT.

The chain combines TRBV27 with TRBJ1-2; tentative D call: TRBD1 (5 bases). The germline gives CDR1 MNHEY, CDR2 SMNVEV (reference sequence). V gave up 5 bases and J gave up 3 bases, with 13 bases separating them. The CDR3 spans 14 residues. The CDR3 bases are TGTGCCAGCAGTATAACAGGACGCGACTATGGCTACACCTTC. Its translation is CASSITGRDYGYTF.

V gene TRBV30 combines with J gene TRBJ2-1; D remains ambiguous. Trimming stripped 2 bases from V and 9 bases from J, with 8 bases between. CDR3 size: 11 residues. The germline gives CDR1 GTSNPN, CDR2 SVGIG (reference sequence). In DNA, the CDR3 is TGTGCCTGGAGTTTAAATGTTGAGCAGTTCTTC. This translates into CAWSLNVEQFF.

A note on this clone: Other DNA variants within this sample encode the same CDR3. V usage is TRBV5-1 and J usage is TRBJ2-2; 9 positions agree with TRBD2. Losses at the gene ends were 0 bases for V and 2 bases for J; bases not matched to a gene: 2. CDR3 size: 16 residues. Per the germline V gene, CDR1 is SGHRS and CDR2 is YFSETQ. In nucleotides, the CDR3 is TGCGCCAGCAGCTTGGGACTAGCGGCTAACACCGGGGAGCTGTTTTTT. This encodes CASSLGLAANTGELFF.

This chain uses TRBV7-9 with TRBJ2-7; D remains unclear. Germline V CDR1 and CDR2: SEHNR, FQNEAQ (reference sequence). The CDR3 has 13 amino acids. The V end lost 4 bases, the J end lost 4 bases, and 11 bases lay between the germline ends. The CDR3 loop reads CASSSPGLYEQYF. The CDR3 DNA sequence: TGTGCCAGCAGCTCTCCAGGATTATACGAGCAGTACTTC.

V is TRBV10-3 and J is TRBJ2-1; a weak D match, TRBD1 (7 bases). The germline gives CDR1 ENHRY, CDR2 SYGVKD. This CDR3 contains 14 residues. V shed 5 bases and J shed 9 bases, with 17 bases lying between them. CDR3 sequence: CAISTGQLGGEQFF. The CDR3 nucleotides are TGTGCCATCAGTACGGGACAGTTGGGAGGTGAGCAGTTCTTC.

The chain uses TRBV5-1 and TRBJ2-2; 7 nucleotides agree with TRBD2. CDR3 length: 16 residues. V was clipped by 3 bases and J by 4 bases; unmatched bases: 9. CDR1 and CDR2 (germline): SGHRS, YFSETQ. The CDR3 is CASSSLAERGTGELFF. The CDR3 DNA reads as TGCGCCAGCAGCTCCCTAGCGGAACGGGGCACCGGGGAGCTGTTTTTT.

This chain links TRBV7-9 with TRBJ2-3, with 7 bases lining up with TRBD2. Germline V gives CDR1 SEHNR, CDR2 FQNEAQ (reference sequence). The V and J ends lost 3 bases and 0 bases, in that order; junction bases with no gene match: 3. The CDR3 sequence is 15 residues long. CDR3 amino acids: CASSFSSGSTDTQYF. CDR3 coding DNA: TGTGCCAGCAGCTTTAGTAGCGGGAGCACAGATACGCAGTATTTT.